This note documents a single T cell receptor beta chain sequence. What it recognizes is unknown. CDR1 is SGDLS and CDR2 is YYNGEE in the germline V gene. V was clipped by 4 bases and J by 4 bases, with 15 bases between them. The CDR3 loop spans 16 amino acids. PCR primers comprised 60 Vbeta and 13 Jbeta primers. Measured with immunoSEQ multiplex PCR; TCRdb has only the in-frame clones, and not every one. The sample shows roughly 120,000 clones, about 61% of them seen only once. This specimen belongs to a study of cytomegalovirus exposure and HLA in healthy donors. Study overall: An early data release held around 80 million unique TCRs from HLA-typed donors.

Broader study findings: Researchers reported that three CMV-associated chains were confirmed in vitro as CMV antigen-specific. In an earlier analysis, about 87% or about 30%: the productive usage of most TCR beta V segments. Some V segments could not be told apart, so they were left out, TRBV6-2 and TRBV6-3 among them.

This clonotype was sampled from a man aged 18 to 35 in good health and CMV-seropositive. The sequenced sample consisted of PBMCs. V usage is TRBV9 and J usage is TRBJ1-6; D is possibly TRBD1 (6 bases). The CDR3 reads CASSTTTGQYNSPLHF. CDR3 sequence (DNA): TGTGCCAGCAGCACCACGACAGGCCAGTATAATTCACCCCTCCACTTT.